A selection of T cell receptor beta chains follows, all from one sample in a study of T cell repertoires in cytomegalovirus infection. TCRdb recomputed calls from the reads with MiXCR, one row per CDR3 protein. The data show around 320,000 distinct CDR3 sequences, more than 8% seen once. Input material: PBMCs. These receptors were taken from a human donor in good health (CMV status not recorded). Some clones in this sample may be carry-over from other donors' samples. Each CDR3 is given with its conserved first and last residue. Each record gives: V gene, D gene, clone size, J gene, CDR3 length, CDR3 protein, CDR3 DNA. D genes are given only for firm matches. The size field is filled for only some rows; it gives once, few, many or a size class.

V gene: TRBV7-9; D gene: .; clone size: many; J gene: TRBJ1-3; CDR3 length: 15; CDR3 protein: CASSPGDDSGNTIYF; CDR3 DNA: TGTGCCAGCAGCCCGGGGGACGACTCTGGAAACACCATATATTTT
V gene: TRBV7-2; D gene: TRBD1; clone size: many; J gene: TRBJ1-1; CDR3 length: 16; CDR3 protein: CASSLGDSPLNTEAFF; CDR3 DNA: TGTGCCAGCAGCCTAGGGGACAGCCCCTTGAACACTGAAGCTTTCTTT
V gene: TRBV19; D gene: .; clone size: many; J gene: TRBJ2-7; CDR3 length: 13; CDR3 protein: CASTGAQTYEQYF; CDR3 DNA: TGTGCCAGTACAGGGGCCCAGACCTACGAGCAGTACTTC
V gene: TRBV5-1; D gene: .; clone size: .; J gene: TRBJ1-3; CDR3 length: 12; CDR3 protein: CASRDSGNTIYF; CDR3 DNA: TGCGCCAGCAGAGACTCTGGAAACACCATATATTTT
V gene: TRBV30; D gene: .; clone size: .; J gene: TRBJ2-2; CDR3 length: 17; CDR3 protein: CAWSLPGAGLITGELFF; CDR3 DNA: TGTGCCTGGTCCCTCCCCGGGGCAGGGCTGATCACCGGGGAGCTGTTTTTT
V gene: TRBV30; D gene: TRBD1; clone size: few; J gene: TRBJ1-1; CDR3 length: 13; CDR3 protein: CASAGTVMTEAFF; CDR3 DNA: TGTGCCTCCGCCGGGACAGTTATGACTGAAGCTTTCTTT
V gene: TRBV7-8; D gene: .; clone size: many; J gene: TRBJ2-6; CDR3 length: 14; CDR3 protein: CASTRVTGANVLTF; CDR3 DNA: TGTGCCAGCACGAGGGTTACTGGGGCCAACGTCCTGACTTTC
V gene: TRBV28; D gene: .; clone size: few; J gene: TRBJ1-5; CDR3 length: 14; CDR3 protein: CASTASYGMTPQHF; CDR3 DNA: TGTGCCAGCACCGCAAGTTATGGGATGACGCCCCAGCATTTT
V gene: TRBV20-1; D gene: .; clone size: few; J gene: TRBJ2-6; CDR3 length: 12; CDR3 protein: CSAHSGANVLTF; CDR3 DNA: TGCAGTGCTCATTCTGGGGCCAACGTCCTGACTTTC
V gene: TRBV6-2/TRBV6-3; D gene: .; clone size: many; J gene: TRBJ2-3; CDR3 length: 16; CDR3 protein: CASSYAPPGYTDTQYF; CDR3 DNA: TGTGCCAGCAGTTACGCCCCCCCGGGGTACACAGATACGCAGTATTTT
V gene: TRBV19; D gene: TRBD2; clone size: .; J gene: TRBJ2-1; CDR3 length: 14; CDR3 protein: CASSREGLAGAPLF; CDR3 DNA: TGTGCCAGTAGTAGGGAAGGGCTAGCGGGAGCCCCCCTCTTC
V gene: TRBV20-1; D gene: .; clone size: few; J gene: TRBJ2-3; CDR3 length: 12; CDR3 protein: CSARGQTDTQYF; CDR3 DNA: TGCAGTGCTAGAGGGCAAACAGATACGCAGTATTTT
V gene: TRBV12-3/TRBV12-4; D gene: TRBD2; clone size: .; J gene: TRBJ2-3; CDR3 length: 16; CDR3 protein: CASSFFAGGHGDTQYF; CDR3 DNA: TGTGCCAGCAGTTTCTTTGCGGGGGGGCACGGAGATACGCAGTATTTT
V gene: TRBV7-3; D gene: .; clone size: .; J gene: TRBJ2-2; CDR3 length: 16; CDR3 protein: CASSNNAGANSGELFF; CDR3 DNA: TGTGCCAGCAGCAATAATGCGGGGGCGAATTCCGGGGAGCTGTTTTTT
V gene: TRBV28; D gene: TRBD2; clone size: .; J gene: TRBJ2-5; CDR3 length: 16; CDR3 protein: CASSFAGLAEQETQYF; CDR3 DNA: TGTGCCAGCAGTTTTGCGGGACTAGCAGAACAAGAGACCCAGTACTTC
V gene: TRBV9; D gene: .; clone size: .; J gene: TRBJ2-2; CDR3 length: 16; CDR3 protein: CASSEGGGANTRELFF; CDR3 DNA: TGTGCCAGCAGCGAAGGAGGGGGGGCGAACACCAGGGAGCTGTTTTTT
V gene: TRBV7-6; D gene: .; clone size: .; J gene: TRBJ2-5; CDR3 length: 15; CDR3 protein: CASSLGDFPQETQYF; CDR3 DNA: TGTGCCAGCAGCTTGGGGGACTTCCCCCAAGAGACCCAGTACTTC
V gene: TRBV19; D gene: .; clone size: few; J gene: TRBJ1-2; CDR3 length: 13; CDR3 protein: CASSESTIHGYTF; CDR3 DNA: TGTGCCAGTAGTGAATCGACCATCCATGGCTACACCTTC
V gene: TRBV7-2; D gene: TRBD1; clone size: many; J gene: TRBJ2-3; CDR3 length: 16; CDR3 protein: CASSSQTGGYTDTQYF; CDR3 DNA: TGTGCCAGCAGCTCCCAGACAGGGGGGTACACAGATACGCAGTATTTT
V gene: TRBV4-1; D gene: .; clone size: few; J gene: TRBJ1-4; CDR3 length: 13; CDR3 protein: CASSQEINEKLFF; CDR3 DNA: TGTGCCAGCAGCCAGGAGATTAATGAAAAACTGTTTTTT
V gene: TRBV7-9; D gene: TRBD1; clone size: few; J gene: TRBJ1-6; CDR3 length: 17; CDR3 protein: CASSLAAGGRPYSPLHF; CDR3 DNA: TGTGCCAGCAGCTTAGCGGCAGGGGGCCGACCCTACTCACCCCTCCACTTT
V gene: TRBV29-1; D gene: .; clone size: few; J gene: TRBJ1-2; CDR3 length: 14; CDR3 protein: CSVYSGASSYGYTF; CDR3 DNA: TGCAGTGTATACTCAGGGGCCTCTAGCTATGGCTACACCTTC
V gene: TRBV7-9; D gene: .; clone size: many; J gene: TRBJ1-1; CDR3 length: 14; CDR3 protein: CASSFEGVNTEAFF; CDR3 DNA: TGTGCCAGCAGCTTCGAGGGGGTGAACACTGAAGCTTTCTTT
V gene: TRBV5-1; D gene: .; clone size: few; J gene: TRBJ2-3; CDR3 length: 15; CDR3 protein: CASSLDRTSTDTQYF; CDR3 DNA: TGCGCCAGCAGCTTGGACAGGACTAGCACAGATACGCAGTATTTT
V gene: TRBV6-2/TRBV6-3; D gene: .; clone size: few; J gene: TRBJ1-5; CDR3 length: 15; CDR3 protein: CASSRTEAKDQPQHF; CDR3 DNA: TGTGCCAGCAGTCGGACAGAGGCGAAGGATCAGCCCCAGCATTTT
V gene: TRBV6-5; D gene: .; clone size: .; J gene: TRBJ2-7; CDR3 length: 15; CDR3 protein: CASSSVGGGANEQYF; CDR3 DNA: TGTGCCAGCAGTTCTGTGGGGGGGGGGGCGAACGAGCAGTACTTC
V gene: TRBV2; D gene: .; clone size: .; J gene: TRBJ2-6; CDR3 length: 16; CDR3 protein: CASRDIDGSGANVLTF; CDR3 DNA: TGTGCCAGCAGGGACATAGATGGCTCTGGGGCCAACGTCCTGACTTTC
V gene: TRBV15; D gene: .; clone size: few; J gene: TRBJ1-4; CDR3 length: 15; CDR3 protein: CATSRSGPPNEKLFF; CDR3 DNA: TGTGCCACCAGCAGAAGCGGGCCACCTAATGAAAAACTGTTTTTT
V gene: TRBV19; D gene: .; clone size: .; J gene: TRBJ2-3; CDR3 length: 15; CDR3 protein: CASSPLAGRADTQYF; CDR3 DNA: TGTGCCAGTAGCCCTCTGGCGGGCCGGGCAGATACGCAGTATTTT
V gene: TRBV7-2; D gene: TRBD2; clone size: many; J gene: TRBJ2-7; CDR3 length: 16; CDR3 protein: CASSLAAGGPLNEQYF; CDR3 DNA: TGTGCCAGCAGCTTAGCGGCGGGAGGGCCTTTGAACGAGCAGTACTTC
V gene: TRBV28; D gene: TRBD2; clone size: .; J gene: TRBJ2-1; CDR3 length: 14; CDR3 protein: CASNIGLAVNEQFF; CDR3 DNA: TGTGCCAGCAATATCGGACTAGCCGTCAATGAGCAGTTCTTC
V gene: TRBV7-2; D gene: .; clone size: few; J gene: TRBJ1-1; CDR3 length: 16; CDR3 protein: CASSLVGAGKNTEAFF; CDR3 DNA: TGTGCCAGCAGCTTAGTAGGCGCAGGGAAGAACACTGAAGCTTTCTTT
V gene: TRBV10-3; D gene: TRBD2; clone size: .; J gene: TRBJ2-3; CDR3 length: 14; CDR3 protein: CAISSGVVTDTQYF; CDR3 DNA: TGTGCCATCAGTAGCGGGGTCGTCACAGATACGCAGTATTTT
V gene: TRBV12-3/TRBV12-4; D gene: TRBD2; clone size: .; J gene: TRBJ2-7; CDR3 length: 16; CDR3 protein: CASRRTSGGPPYELYF; CDR3 DNA: TGTGCCAGCAGACGCACTAGCGGGGGGCCTCCCTACGAGCTGTACTTC
V gene: TRBV7-2; D gene: .; clone size: many; J gene: TRBJ2-5; CDR3 length: 14; CDR3 protein: CASSVSGTQETQYF; CDR3 DNA: TGTGCCAGCAGCGTTTCCGGGACGCAAGAGACCCAGTACTTC
V gene: TRBV20-1; D gene: .; clone size: .; J gene: TRBJ2-7; CDR3 length: 14; CDR3 protein: CSAAGGTLTMGQYF; CDR3 DNA: TGCAGTGCCGCGGGCGGGACCCTCACTATGGGGCAGTACTTC
V gene: TRBV12-3/TRBV12-4; D gene: TRBD1; clone size: few; J gene: TRBJ1-2; CDR3 length: 16; CDR3 protein: CASSRIGQGRDYGYTF; CDR3 DNA: TGTGCCAGCAGTCGGATTGGACAGGGACGCGACTATGGCTACACCTTC